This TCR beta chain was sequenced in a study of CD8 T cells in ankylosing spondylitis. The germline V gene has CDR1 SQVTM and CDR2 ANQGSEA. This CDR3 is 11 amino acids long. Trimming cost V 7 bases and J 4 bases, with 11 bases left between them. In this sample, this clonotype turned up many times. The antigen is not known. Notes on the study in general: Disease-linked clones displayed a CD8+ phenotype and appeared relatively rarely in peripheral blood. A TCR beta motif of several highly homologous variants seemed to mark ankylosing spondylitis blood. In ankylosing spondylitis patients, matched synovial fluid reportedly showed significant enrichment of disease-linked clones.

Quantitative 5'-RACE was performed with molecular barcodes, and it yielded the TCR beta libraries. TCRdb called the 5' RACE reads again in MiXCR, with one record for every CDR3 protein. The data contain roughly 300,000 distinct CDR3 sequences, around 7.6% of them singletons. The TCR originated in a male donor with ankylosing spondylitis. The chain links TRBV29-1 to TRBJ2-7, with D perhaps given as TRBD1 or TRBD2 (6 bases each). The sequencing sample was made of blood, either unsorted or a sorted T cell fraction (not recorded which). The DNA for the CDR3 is TGCAGCGCTGTAGGGGGGTACGAGCAGTACTTC. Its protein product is CSAVGGYEQYF.